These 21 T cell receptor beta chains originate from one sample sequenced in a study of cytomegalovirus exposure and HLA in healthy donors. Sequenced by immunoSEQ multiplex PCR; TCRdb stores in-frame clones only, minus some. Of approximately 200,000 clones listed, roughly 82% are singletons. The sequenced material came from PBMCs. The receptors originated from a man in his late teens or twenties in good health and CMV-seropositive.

The CDR3 region has the DNA TGTGCCAGCAGTCCTCGCAGTTATGGCTACACCTTC. Protein sequence: CASSPRSYGYTF. The chain links TRBV28 to TRBJ1-2; no definite D call. This CDR3 comprises 12 residues. Germline V CDR1 and CDR2: MDHEN, SYDVKM. The germline V and J ends were trimmed by 5 bases and 5 bases, with 9 bases remaining between them.

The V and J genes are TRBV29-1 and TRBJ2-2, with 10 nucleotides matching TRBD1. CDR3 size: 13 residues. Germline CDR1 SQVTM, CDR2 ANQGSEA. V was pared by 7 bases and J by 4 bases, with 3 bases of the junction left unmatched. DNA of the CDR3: TGCAGCGCCCGGACAGGGGGCACCGGGGAGCTGTTTTTT. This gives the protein CSARTGGTGELFF.

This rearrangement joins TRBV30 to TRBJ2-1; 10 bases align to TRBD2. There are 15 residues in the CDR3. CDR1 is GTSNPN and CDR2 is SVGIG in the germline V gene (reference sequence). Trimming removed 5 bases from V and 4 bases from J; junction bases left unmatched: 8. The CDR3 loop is CAWGLTSGIYNEQFF. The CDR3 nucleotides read TGTGCCTGGGGCCTCACTAGCGGGATATACAATGAGCAGTTCTTC.

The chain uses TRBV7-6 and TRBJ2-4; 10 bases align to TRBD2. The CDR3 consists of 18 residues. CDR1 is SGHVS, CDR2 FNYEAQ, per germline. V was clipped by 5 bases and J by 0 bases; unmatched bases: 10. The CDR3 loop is CASSPGLAWDIAKNIQYF. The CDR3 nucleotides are TGTGCCAGCAGCCCGGGACTAGCGTGGGATATAGCCAAAAACATTCAGTACTTC.

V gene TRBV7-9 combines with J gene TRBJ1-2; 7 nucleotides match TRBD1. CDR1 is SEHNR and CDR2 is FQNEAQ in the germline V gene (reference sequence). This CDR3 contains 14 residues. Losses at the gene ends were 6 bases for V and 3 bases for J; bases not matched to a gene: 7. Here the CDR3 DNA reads TGTGCCAGCAGGAGACAGGGAAGGGACTATGGCTACACCTTC. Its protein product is CASRRQGRDYGYTF. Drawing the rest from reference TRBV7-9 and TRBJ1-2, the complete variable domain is DTGVSQNPRHKITKRGQNVTFRCDPISEHNRLYWYRQTLGQGPEFLTYFQNEAQLEKSRLLSDRFSAERPKGSFSTLEIQRTEQGDSAMYLCASRRQGRDYGYTFGSGTRLTVV.

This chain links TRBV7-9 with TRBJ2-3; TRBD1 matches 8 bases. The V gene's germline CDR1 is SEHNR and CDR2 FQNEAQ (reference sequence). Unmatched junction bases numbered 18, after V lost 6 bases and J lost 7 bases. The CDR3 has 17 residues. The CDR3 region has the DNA TGTGCCAGCAGTTCCCGCCCGGACAGGGAGGCGTTGAATACGCAGTATTTT. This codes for CASSSRPDREALNTQYF.

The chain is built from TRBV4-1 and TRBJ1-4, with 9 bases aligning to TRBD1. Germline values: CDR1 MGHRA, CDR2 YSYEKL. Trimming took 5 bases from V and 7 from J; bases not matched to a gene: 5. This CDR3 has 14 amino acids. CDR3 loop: CASSSTGGVEKLFF. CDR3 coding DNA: TGCGCCAGCAGCTCAACAGGGGGCGTTGAAAAACTGTTTTTT.

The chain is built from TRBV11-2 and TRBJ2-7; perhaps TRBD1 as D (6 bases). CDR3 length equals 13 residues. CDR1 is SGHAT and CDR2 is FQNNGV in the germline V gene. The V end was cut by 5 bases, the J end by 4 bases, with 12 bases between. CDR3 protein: CASSNRDKYEQYF. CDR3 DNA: TGTGCCAGCAGCAACAGGGATAAGTACGAGCAGTACTTC.

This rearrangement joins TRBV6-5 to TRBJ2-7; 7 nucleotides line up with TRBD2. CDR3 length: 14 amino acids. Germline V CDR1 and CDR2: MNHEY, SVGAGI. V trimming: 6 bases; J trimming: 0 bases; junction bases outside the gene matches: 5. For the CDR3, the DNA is TGTGCCAGCAGCCTGGGGGGGAGCTCCTACGAGCAGTACTTC. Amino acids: CASSLGGSSYEQYF.

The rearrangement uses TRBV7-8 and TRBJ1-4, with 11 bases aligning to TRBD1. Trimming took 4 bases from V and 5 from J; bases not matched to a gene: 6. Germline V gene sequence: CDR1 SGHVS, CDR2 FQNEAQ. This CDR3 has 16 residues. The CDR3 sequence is CASSSTGTGGNEKLFF. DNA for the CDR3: TGTGCCAGCAGCTCCACCGGGACAGGGGGAAATGAAAAACTGTTTTTT.

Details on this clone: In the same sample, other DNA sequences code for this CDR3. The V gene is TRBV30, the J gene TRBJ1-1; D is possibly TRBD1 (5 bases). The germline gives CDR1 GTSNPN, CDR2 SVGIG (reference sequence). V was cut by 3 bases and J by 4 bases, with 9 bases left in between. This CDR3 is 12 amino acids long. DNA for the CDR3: TGTGCCTGGAGAGGCGGGGGCACTGAAGCTTTCTTT. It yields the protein CAWRGGGTEAFF.

CDR3 residues: CASSPLLAGSGEQFF. CDR3 coding DNA: TGTGCCAGCAGCCCCCTACTAGCGGGAAGCGGTGAGCAGTTCTTC. The chain recombines TRBV5-6 with TRBJ2-1; 10 bases line up with TRBD2. Germline CDR1 and CDR2: SGHDT and YYEEEE. This CDR3 has 15 residues. V gave up 4 bases and J gave up 9 bases; unmatched junction bases: 10.

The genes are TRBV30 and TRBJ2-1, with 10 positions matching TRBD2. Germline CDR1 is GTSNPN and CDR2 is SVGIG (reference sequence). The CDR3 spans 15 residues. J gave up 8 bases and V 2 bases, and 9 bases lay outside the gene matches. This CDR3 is CAWSQASGSSDEQFF. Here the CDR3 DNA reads TGTGCCTGGAGTCAGGCTAGCGGGAGTTCCGATGAGCAGTTCTTC. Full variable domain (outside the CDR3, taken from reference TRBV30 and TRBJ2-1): SQTIHQWPATLVQPVGSPLSLECTVEGTSNPNLYWYRQAAGRGLQLLFYSVGIGQISSEVPQNLSASRPQDRQFILSSKKLLLSDSGFYLCAWSQASGSSDEQFFGPGTRLTVL.

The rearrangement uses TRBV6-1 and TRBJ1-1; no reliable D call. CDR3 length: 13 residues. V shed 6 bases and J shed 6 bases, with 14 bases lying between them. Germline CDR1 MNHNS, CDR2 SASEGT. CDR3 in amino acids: CASSVDRGSEAFF. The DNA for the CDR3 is TGTGCCAGCAGCGTTGATAGAGGATCTGAAGCTTTCTTT.

The CDR3 nucleotides read TGTGCCAGTAGTCCCGACAGGAACTATGGCTACACCTTC. This codes for CASSPDRNYGYTF. The J gene is TRBJ1-2, the V gene TRBV19; D is possibly TRBD1 (6 bases). The CDR3 has 13 residues. The germline CDR1 and CDR2 sequences are LNHDA and SQIVND (reference sequence). V was cut by 5 bases and J by 2 bases, with 9 bases left in between.

This CDR3 reads CASSEGSQKNQPQHF. The DNA of the CDR3 is TGTGCCAGCAGTGAAGGATCCCAGAAAAATCAGCCCCAGCATTTT. The rearrangement links TRBV6-1 to TRBJ1-5, with D unclear. This CDR3 comprises 15 residues. Germline values: CDR1 MNHNS, CDR2 SASEGT. Trimming removed 1 base from V and 4 bases from J, with 11 bases in between.

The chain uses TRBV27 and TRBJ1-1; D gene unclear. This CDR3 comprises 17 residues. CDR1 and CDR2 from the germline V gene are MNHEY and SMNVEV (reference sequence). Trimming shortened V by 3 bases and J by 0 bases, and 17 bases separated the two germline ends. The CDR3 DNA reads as TGTGCCAGCAGTTTTCTAGGCAGTGGAGGGATGAACACTGAAGCTTTCTTT. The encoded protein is CASSFLGSGGMNTEAFF.

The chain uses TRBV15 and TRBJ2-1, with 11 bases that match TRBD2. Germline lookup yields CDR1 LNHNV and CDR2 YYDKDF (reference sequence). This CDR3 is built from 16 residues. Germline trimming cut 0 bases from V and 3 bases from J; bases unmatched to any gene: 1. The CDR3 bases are TGTGCCACCAGCAGAGATGGGACTAGCGGCTACAATGAGCAGTTCTTC. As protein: CATSRDGTSGYNEQFF.

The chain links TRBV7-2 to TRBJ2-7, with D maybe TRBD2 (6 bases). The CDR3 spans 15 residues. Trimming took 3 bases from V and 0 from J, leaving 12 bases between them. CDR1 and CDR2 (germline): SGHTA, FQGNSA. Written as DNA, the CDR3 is TGTGCCAGCAGCTTGGGAGGATTAAGCTCCTACGAGCAGTACTTC. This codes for CASSLGGLSSYEQYF.

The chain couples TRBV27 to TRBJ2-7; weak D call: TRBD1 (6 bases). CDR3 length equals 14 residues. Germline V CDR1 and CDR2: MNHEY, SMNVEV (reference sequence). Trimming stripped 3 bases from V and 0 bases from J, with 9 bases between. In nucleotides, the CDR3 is TGTGCCAGCAGTTTTGGGGGCGACTCCTACGAGCAGTACTTC. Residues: CASSFGGDSYEQYF.

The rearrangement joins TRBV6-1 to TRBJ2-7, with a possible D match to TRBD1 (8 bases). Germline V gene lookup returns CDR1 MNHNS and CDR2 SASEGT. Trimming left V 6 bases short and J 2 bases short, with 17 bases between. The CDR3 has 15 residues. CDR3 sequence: CASRVQGGTTYEQYF. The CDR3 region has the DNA TGTGCCAGCAGGGTACAGGGGGGGACGACCTACGAGCAGTACTTC.